One sample yielded the 6 T cell receptor beta chains listed below, sequenced in a study of T-cell reconstitution after alpha-beta-depleted transplantation in children. The authors prepared the TCRbeta library with unique molecular identifiers. TCRdb reprocessed the PCR reads via MiXCR and lists one record per CDR3 protein. The sample holds about 500,000 distinct CDR3 sequences, roughly 10% seen once. The input for sequencing was PBMCs, mostly from graft donor cells, taken 180 days after TCRalphabeta/CD19-depleted stem cell transplant. These receptors were obtained from a female patient aged 2-15 years who had a stem cell transplant for aplastic anemia, so the T cells may come from the graft donor.

This clonotype was observed at least ten times. J is TRBJ1-5 and V is TRBV2, with 12 bases fitting TRBD1. Germline V gene lookup returns CDR1 SNHLY and CDR2 FYNNEI. The CDR3 length is 15 residues. V trimming: 5 bases; J trimming: 5 bases; junction bases outside the gene matches: 4. The CDR3 DNA reads TGTGCCAGCAGTAAGGGACAGGGGGCTGATCAGCCCCAGCATTTT. This sequence encodes CASSKGQGADQPQHF. Combining the CDR3 with reference TRBV2 and TRBJ1-5 gives the whole variable domain EPEVTQTPSHQVTQMGQEVILRCVPISNHLYFYWYRQILGQKVEFLVSFYNNEISEKSEIFDDQFSVERPDGSNFTLKIRSTKLEDSAMYFCASSKGQGADQPQHFGDGTRLSIL.

The table lists this clonotype with a few counts. V usage is TRBV7-2 and J usage is TRBJ2-4; D remains unclear. This CDR3 region has 16 residues. Germline CDR1 reads SGHTA; CDR2 reads FQGNSA. Trimming cost V 3 bases and J 0 bases, with 12 bases left between them. The CDR3 nucleotides read TGTGCCAGCAGCTTGCGACCGAGCTTAGCCAAAAACATTCAGTACTTC. Translating it yields CASSLRPSLAKNIQYF.

The chain's CDR3 is CASSSGTDSPLHF. The CDR3 nucleotides are TGTGCCAGCAGTTCGGGGACAGATTCACCCCTCCACTTT. This chain joins TRBV12-3 or TRBV12-4 and TRBJ1-6, with 7 bases aligning to TRBD1. The V segment lost 4 bases and the J segment 8 bases; nucleotides outside the gene matches: 2. This CDR3 comprises 13 residues.

The chain joins TRBV7-2 to TRBJ2-5, with D perhaps TRBD2 (5 bases). CDR1 is SGHTA, CDR2 FQGNSA, per germline. V lost 6 bases and J 5 bases, leaving 13 bases between the germline ends. The CDR3 runs to 13 residues. CDR3 nucleotide sequence: TGTGCCAGCAGTATGGACTTCGGGGAGACCCAGTACTTC. Amino acid sequence: CASSMDFGETQYF.

The table lists this clonotype with many counts. This rearrangement joins TRBV12-3 or TRBV12-4 to TRBJ2-1; tentative D call: TRBD1 (5 bases). Trimming cost V 2 bases and J 0 bases, with 8 bases left between them. The CDR3 loop spans 15 amino acids. This chain's CDR3 is CASSLKGISYNEQFF. For the CDR3, the DNA is TGTGCCAGCAGTTTAAAGGGGATCTCCTACAATGAGCAGTTCTTC.

V usage is TRBV27 and J usage is TRBJ2-1, with TRBD2 matching 12 bases. Germline V gene lookup returns CDR1 MNHEY and CDR2 SMNVEV (reference sequence). The junction had 11 bases not matched to a gene; V was cut back by 6 bases and J by 8 bases. This CDR3 contains 16 residues. CDR3 sequence: CASSSIGLAGRDEQFF. The CDR3 nucleotides read TGTGCCAGCAGCTCCATCGGACTAGCGGGAAGGGATGAGCAGTTCTTC.